The 2 T cell receptor beta chains listed next were all sequenced from one sample in a study of lung T cells in sarcoidosis with Löfgren's syndrome. TCRdb fed the reads into MiXCR, producing one record per CDR3 protein. The table shows tens of thousands of distinct CDR3 sequences, with about 20% occurring only once. Sequencing used CD4+ T cells from PBMCs. The receptor source for this set is a human donor with sarcoidosis (Löfgren's syndrome or another form), or a control subject (not recorded which).

This clonotype was detected many times. The chain employs TRBV27 and TRBJ2-1; D tentatively reads TRBD1 or TRBD2 (5 bases each). Trimming removed 3 bases from V and 8 bases from J, with 14 bases in between. Germline V gene lookup returns CDR1 MNHEY and CDR2 SMNVEV (reference sequence). This CDR3 region has 14 residues. The CDR3 nucleotides read TGTGCCAGCAGTTTTTTGAACCGGGACCATGAGCAGTTCTTC. Amino acids: CASSFLNRDHEQFF.

This clonotype was counted between two and nine times. The chain recombines TRBV7-2 with TRBJ1-3; D is undetermined. The germline V and J ends were trimmed by 1 base and 0 bases, with 4 bases remaining between them. Germline values: CDR1 SGHTA, CDR2 FQGNSA. The CDR3 covers 14 residues. CDR3 DNA sequence: TGTGCCAGCAGCTTAGAGGTCTCTGGAAACACCATATATTTT. Residues: CASSLEVSGNTIYF.